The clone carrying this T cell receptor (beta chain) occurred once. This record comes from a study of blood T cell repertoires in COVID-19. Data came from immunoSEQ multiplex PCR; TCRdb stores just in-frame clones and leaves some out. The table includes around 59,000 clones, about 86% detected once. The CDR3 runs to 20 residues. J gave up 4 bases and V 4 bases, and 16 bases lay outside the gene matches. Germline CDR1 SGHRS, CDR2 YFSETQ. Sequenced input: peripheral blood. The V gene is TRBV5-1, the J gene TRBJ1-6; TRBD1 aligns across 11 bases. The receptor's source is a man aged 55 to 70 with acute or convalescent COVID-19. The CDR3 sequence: CASSLTDRGRARDYNSPLHF. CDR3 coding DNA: TGCGCCAGCAGCCTCACGGACAGGGGGCGAGCTCGCGATTATAATTCACCCCTCCACTTT.